This T cell receptor (beta chain) was found in a study of blood T cell repertoires in COVID-19. There are 16 residues in the CDR3. Germline loops: CDR1 SGHTA, CDR2 FQGNSA. Between the trimmed V and J ends, which lost 5 bases and 0 bases, there was a span of 11 bases. Assay used: immunoSEQ multiplex PCR; TCRdb lists only in-frame clones, some missing. The table has about 270,000 clones, around 93% seen once. What was sequenced was PBMCs or T cells enriched from blood (not recorded which). The chain links TRBV7-2 to TRBJ2-6, with TRBD2 as a possible D gene (5 bases). This receptor was obtained from a man aged 35 to 55 who had been exposed to COVID-19. CDR3 loop: CASSPEGHSGANVLTF. The CDR3 DNA sequence: TGTGCCAGCAGCCCCGAGGGTCACTCTGGGGCCAACGTCCTGACTTTC.